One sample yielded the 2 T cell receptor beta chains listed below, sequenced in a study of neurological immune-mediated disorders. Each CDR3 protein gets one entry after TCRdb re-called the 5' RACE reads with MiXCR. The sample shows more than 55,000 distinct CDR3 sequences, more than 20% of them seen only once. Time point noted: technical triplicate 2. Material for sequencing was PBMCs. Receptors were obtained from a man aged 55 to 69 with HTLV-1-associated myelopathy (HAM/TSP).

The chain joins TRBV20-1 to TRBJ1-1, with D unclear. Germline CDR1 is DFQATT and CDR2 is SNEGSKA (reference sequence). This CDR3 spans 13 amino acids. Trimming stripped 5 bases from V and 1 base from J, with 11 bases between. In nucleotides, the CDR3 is TGCAGTGCTTGGACGGTGGGGAACACTGAAGCTTTCTTT. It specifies CSAWTVGNTEAFF.

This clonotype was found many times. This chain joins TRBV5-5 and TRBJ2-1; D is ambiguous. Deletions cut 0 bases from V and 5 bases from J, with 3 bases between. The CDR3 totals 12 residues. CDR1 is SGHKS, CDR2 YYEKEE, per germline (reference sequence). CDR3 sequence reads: CASSLVDNEQFF. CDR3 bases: TGTGCCAGCAGCTTGGTAGACAATGAGCAGTTCTTC.